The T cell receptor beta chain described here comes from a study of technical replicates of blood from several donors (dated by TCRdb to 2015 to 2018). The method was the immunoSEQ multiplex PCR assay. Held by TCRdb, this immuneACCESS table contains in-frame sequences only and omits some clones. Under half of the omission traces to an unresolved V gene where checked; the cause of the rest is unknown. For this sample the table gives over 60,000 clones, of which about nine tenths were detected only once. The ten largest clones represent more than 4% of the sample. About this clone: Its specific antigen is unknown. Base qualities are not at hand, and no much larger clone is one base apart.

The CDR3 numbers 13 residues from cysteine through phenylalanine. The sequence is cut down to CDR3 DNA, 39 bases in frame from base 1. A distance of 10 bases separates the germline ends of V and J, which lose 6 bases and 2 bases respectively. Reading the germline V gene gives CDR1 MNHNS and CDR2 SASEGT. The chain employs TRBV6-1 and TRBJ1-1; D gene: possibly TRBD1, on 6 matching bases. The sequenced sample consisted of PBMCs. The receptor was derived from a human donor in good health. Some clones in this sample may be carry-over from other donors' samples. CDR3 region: CASSRRGNTEAFF. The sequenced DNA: TGTGCCAGCAGCCGCAGGGGCAACACTGAAGCTTTCTTT.